Following are 14 T cell receptor beta chains from one sample sequenced in a study of cytomegalovirus exposure and HLA in healthy donors. It was with 60 Vbeta and 13 Jbeta primers that the PCR ran. The assay was immunoSEQ multiplex PCR, and TCRdb's table has in-frame clones only and misses some. This sample has fewer than 200,000 clones, with roughly 13% found just once. What was sequenced was PBMCs. The origin of the receptors is a man aged 50-59 years in good health and CMV-seropositive.

This clone appeared a few times. The chain employs TRBV19 and TRBJ1-2; 10 positions match TRBD1. The CDR3 runs to 16 residues. The V gene end was trimmed by 3 bases and the J gene end by 4 bases; junction bases not matched to a gene: 8. The germline gives CDR1 LNHDA, CDR2 SQIVND (reference sequence). CDR3 loop: CASSIVGQGSSYGYTF. The CDR3, as DNA: TGTGCCAGTAGTATTGTGGGACAGGGGTCATCCTATGGCTACACCTTC.

This CDR3 is CASSPRQGTQETQYF. The CDR3 DNA follows: TGTGCCAGCAGTCCTCGACAGGGAACCCAAGAGACCCAGTACTTC. The chain joins TRBV28 to TRBJ2-5; 7 positions agree with TRBD1. Germline loops: CDR1 MDHEN, CDR2 SYDVKM. The CDR3 runs to 15 residues. J was trimmed by 1 base and V by 5 bases; bases with no gene match: 7.

The chain combines TRBV11-3 with TRBJ1-4; a possible D gene is TRBD1 (6 bases). The CDR3 has 13 amino acids. V shed 3 bases and J shed 8 bases, with 10 bases lying between them. Per germline, CDR1 SGHNT and CDR2 YENEEA. This chain's CDR3 is CASSFSDREKLFF. CDR3 DNA sequence: TGTGCCAGCAGCTTCTCGGACAGAGAAAAACTGTTTTTT.

This clone has only a few counts. The chain links TRBV6-1 to TRBJ2-5; 8 bases are shared with TRBD1. Germline CDR1 is MNHNS and CDR2 is SASEGT. CDR3 size: 14 residues. The V and J ends lost 6 bases and 5 bases, in that order; junction bases with no gene match: 8. The CDR3 DNA sequence: TGTGCCAGCAGAGGGACAGGAGGTGGGGAGACCCAGTACTTC. Its translation: CASRGTGGGETQYF.

This chain connects TRBV27 to TRBJ2-3, with D possibly being TRBD1 (6 bases). CDR1 and CDR2 (germline): MNHEY, SMNVEV (reference sequence). The CDR3 has 15 residues. Trimming removed 7 bases at V and 0 bases at J, with 14 bases between. CDR3 protein: CASKKAGASTDTQYF. CDR3 sequence (DNA): TGTGCCAGCAAAAAGGCAGGGGCTAGCACAGATACGCAGTATTTT.

The J gene is TRBJ1-5, the V gene TRBV19; the match to TRBD1 covers 9 bases. The CDR3 has 16 residues. V lost 5 bases to trimming and J lost 1 base; unmatched junction nucleotides: 6. Germline CDR1 and CDR2: LNHDA and SQIVND (reference sequence). The CDR3 nucleotides read TGTGCCAGTAGTTTACCCGGGACAGGGAGCAATCAGCCCCAGCATTTT. Its translation: CASSLPGTGSNQPQHF.

The CDR3 sequence is CASSQRRVPDTQYF. Written as DNA, the CDR3 is TGTGCCAGCAGTCAACGACGGGTTCCGGATACGCAGTATTTT. J is TRBJ2-3 and V is TRBV6-6; D gene uncertain. Germline lookup yields CDR1 MNHNY and CDR2 SVGAGI (reference sequence). The V and J ends lost 5 bases and 6 bases respectively, with 15 bases between them. The CDR3 sequence is 14 residues long.

This clone was detected only a few times. Here the CDR3 reads CASSLRDMRGYTF. The CDR3 coding sequence is TGTGCCAGCAGCCTCCGGGACATGAGAGGCTACACCTTC. This sequence joins TRBV28 and TRBJ1-2; tentatively, D is TRBD1 (6 bases). There are 13 residues in the CDR3. Germline V gene data show CDR1 as MDHEN and CDR2 as SYDVKM. Between the trimmed V and J ends, which lost 6 bases and 8 bases, there was a span of 16 bases.

This clone was observed a few times. The chain uses TRBV7-8 and TRBJ2-5; TRBD2 is a possible D gene (6 bases). The V and J ends lost 2 bases and 6 bases respectively, with 22 bases between them. The CDR3 spans 17 residues. Germline loops: CDR1 SGHVS, CDR2 FQNEAQ. CDR3 protein: CASSLPTTATRTKTQYF. The CDR3 DNA reads as TGTGCCAGCAGCTTACCTACCACCGCGACTAGAACGAAGACCCAGTACTTC.

The gene calls are TRBV19 and TRBJ2-2; a weak D match, TRBD2 (6 bases). The CDR3 spans 15 residues. Looked up from germline, CDR1 is LNHDA and CDR2 is SQIVND (reference sequence). V was cut by 1 base and J by 7 bases, with 13 bases left in between. CDR3 coding DNA: TGTGCCAGTAGTATAGGGCTGGGCGGGGACGGGGAGCTGTTTTTT. It is translated as CASSIGLGGDGELFF.

A few counts support this clone. The CDR3 DNA is TGTGCCAGCAGTTCATACAGGGTCAGCAATCAGCCCCAGCATTTT. It encodes CASSSYRVSNQPQHF. The genes are TRBV28 and TRBJ1-5, with D possibly TRBD1 on 6 matching bases. This CDR3 spans 15 amino acids. Germline lookup yields CDR1 MDHEN and CDR2 SYDVKM. Trimming cost V 4 bases and J 1 base, with 11 bases left between them.

The V call is TRBV5-3, the J call TRBJ2-7; 15 bases match TRBD2. TRBV5-3 is an ORF; its function is uncertain. This CDR3 comprises 19 residues. The V and J ends lost 4 bases and 0 bases, in that order; junction bases with no gene match: 11. The CDR3 spells CARSPTGLAGGRSSYEQYV. DNA for the CDR3: TGTGCCAGAAGCCCTACGGGACTAGCGGGGGGAAGGAGCTCCTACGAGCAGTACGTC.

This chain links TRBV21-1 with TRBJ1-5; TRBD1, the D gene given by the table, was not confirmed from the DNA. TRBV21-1 corresponds to a pseudogene. The CDR3 has 18 residues. The CDR3: CASSNPTRTGWGNQPQHF. The CDR3 region has the DNA TGTGCCAGCAGCAATCCTACCCGGACAGGGTGGGGCAATCAGCCCCAGCATTTT.

The rearrangement joins TRBV19 to TRBJ1-2; 7 bases fit TRBD1. Germline trimming cut 7 bases from V and 1 base from J; bases unmatched to any gene: 12. Germline-derived CDR1 and CDR2 are LNHDA and SQIVND (reference sequence). The CDR3 spans 16 residues. Written as DNA, the CDR3 is TGTGCCAGTAATCCGGGACAGCCAAATATTAACTATGGCTACACCTTC. This sequence encodes CASNPGQPNINYGYTF.